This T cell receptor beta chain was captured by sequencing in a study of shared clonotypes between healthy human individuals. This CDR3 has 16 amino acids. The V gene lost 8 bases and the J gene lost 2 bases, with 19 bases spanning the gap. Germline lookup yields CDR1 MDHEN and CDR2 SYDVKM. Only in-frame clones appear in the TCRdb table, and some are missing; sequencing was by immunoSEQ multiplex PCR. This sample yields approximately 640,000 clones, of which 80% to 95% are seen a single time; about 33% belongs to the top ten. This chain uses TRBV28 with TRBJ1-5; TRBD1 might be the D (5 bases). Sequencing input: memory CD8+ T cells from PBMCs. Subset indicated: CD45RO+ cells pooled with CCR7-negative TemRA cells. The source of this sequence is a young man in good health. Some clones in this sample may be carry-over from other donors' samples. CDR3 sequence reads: CASGPRGLLGNQPQHF. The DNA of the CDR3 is TGTGCCAGCGGGCCGAGGGGCCTCCTGGGCAATCAGCCCCAGCATTTT.